Sequencing of this TCR beta chain was carried out in a study of cytomegalovirus exposure and HLA in healthy donors. Broader study findings: Through in vitro validation, three CMV-associated chains were shown to be specific for CMV antigens. As immune exposure information, only CMV serostatus was available.

Regarding this clone: Its antigen is currently unknown.

PCR used 60 Vbeta primers and 13 Jbeta primers. Data came from immunoSEQ multiplex PCR; TCRdb stores just in-frame clones and leaves some out. Among around 210,000 clones listed, 78% were seen once. Germline CDR1 and CDR2: SNHLY and FYNNEI. The CDR3 is 13 residues long. J was trimmed by 9 bases and V by 10 bases; bases with no gene match: 12. The receptor's source is a boy between 5 and 17 years old in good health and CMV-seronegative. The sequenced sample was PBMCs. The chain uses TRBV2 and TRBJ2-4; TRBD2 aligns across 7 bases. CDR3 nucleotides: TGTGCCAACTGGGGCCCCCCGGGGGGCATTCAGTACTTC. Translating it yields CANWGPPGGIQYF.